Listed here are 7 T cell receptor beta chains from one sample, sequenced in a study of shared clonotypes between healthy human individuals. Assay used: immunoSEQ multiplex PCR; TCRdb lists only in-frame clones, some missing. This sample has around 940,000 clones; approximately 80% occur once, and the top ten carry nearly 1.5%. The source material was memory CD4+ T cells sorted from blood. Subset defined: CD45RA-negative fraction. The receptors shown here come from a man between 18 and 29 years old in good health.

The count of this clone is one. This chain links TRBV18 with TRBJ1-6, with 8 bases matching TRBD1. This CDR3 has 15 amino acids. Per germline, CDR1 KGHSH and CDR2 LQKENI. The V segment lost 6 bases and the J segment 4 bases; nucleotides outside the gene matches: 5. The CDR3 sequence: CASSGTGAYNSPLHF. DNA for the CDR3: TGTGCCAGCTCGGGGACAGGAGCTTATAATTCACCCCTCCACTTT.

The chain uses TRBV10-3 and TRBJ2-1; D gene uncertain. Germline V CDR1 and CDR2: ENHRY, SYGVKD. Trimming shortened V by 2 bases and J by 7 bases, and 6 bases separated the two germline ends. This CDR3 has 12 amino acids. CDR3 bases: TGTGCCATCAGTGAGAATGGTAATGAGCAGTTCTTC. Translated, it gives CAISENGNEQFF.

This chain connects TRBV6-6 to TRBJ1-1; TRBD1 agrees at 8 bases. The ends lost 5 bases at V and 3 bases at J; junction bases unmatched: 5. Germline V gives CDR1 MNHNY, CDR2 SVGAGI (reference sequence). The CDR3 extends over 14 amino acids. CDR3 protein: CASSLQGADTEAFF. CDR3 nucleotides: TGTGCCAGCAGTCTCCAGGGGGCGGACACTGAAGCTTTCTTT.

The V and J genes are TRBV28 and TRBJ2-2; 11 bases agree with TRBD2. After removal of 4 bases from V and 5 bases from J, the junction contained 15 bases not matched to a gene. The CDR3 is made up of 19 amino acids. The germline V gene encodes CDR1 MDHEN and CDR2 SYDVKM. The CDR3 is CASSSPGVAGGPRTGELFF. The CDR3 DNA reads as TGTGCCAGCAGTTCCCCCGGGGTAGCGGGAGGGCCAAGGACCGGGGAGCTGTTTTTT.

In its sample, this clone was seen once. The chain carries TRBV9 and TRBJ2-6, with D possibly TRBD1 on 6 matching bases. The CDR3 extends over 14 amino acids. Trimming stripped 3 bases from V and 2 bases from J, with 6 bases between. Germline lookup yields CDR1 SGDLS and CDR2 YYNGEE. CDR3 residues: CASSGGPGANVLTF. DNA of the CDR3: TGTGCCAGCAGCGGGGGGCCTGGGGCCAACGTCCTGACTTTC. Filled out from reference TRBV9 and TRBJ2-6, the complete variable domain reads DSGVTQTPKHLITATGQRVTLRCSPRSGDLSVYWYQQSLDQGLQFLIQYYNGEERAKGNILERFSAQQFPDLHSELNLSSLELGDSALYFCASSGGPGANVLTFGAGSRLTVL.

The J gene is TRBJ2-2, the V gene TRBV6-5, with D possibly matching TRBD1 (5 bases). CDR1 is MNHEY and CDR2 is SVGAGI in the germline V gene. The CDR3 covers 14 residues. The V gene lost 6 bases and the J gene lost 1 base, with 9 bases spanning the gap. This CDR3 is CASRQQGNTGELFF. The CDR3 DNA is TGTGCCAGCAGGCAGCAGGGGAACACCGGGGAGCTGTTTTTT.

The chain uses TRBV28 and TRBJ1-1; D ambiguous. V was shortened by 7 bases and J by 0 bases, with 12 bases between the two germline ends. Per the germline V gene, CDR1 is MDHEN and CDR2 is SYDVKM. The CDR3 length is 14 residues. For the CDR3, the DNA is TGTGCCAGCATACCCCGCAGATTGAACACTGAAGCTTTCTTT. Translating gives CASIPRRLNTEAFF.